The text below deals with one T cell receptor (beta chain). Antigen: not known. The data originate from a study of cytomegalovirus exposure and HLA in healthy donors. Turning to the study itself: Unique TCRs from HLA-typed donors, 65 million to 85 million of them, were held in an early data release. Study-wide results and limits: The study listed under 200 cytomegalovirus-associated TCR beta chains. Certain indistinguishable V segments, among them TRBV6-2 and TRBV6-3, were excluded. Within a later analysis, the majority of CMV-associated TCR beta chains appeared HLA-restricted.

Germline V CDR1 and CDR2: SGHNT, YYREEE (reference sequence). V was pared by 0 bases and J by 5 bases, with 11 bases between. The CDR3 has 14 residues. 13 Jbeta primers and 60 Vbeta primers were used for the PCR. The repertoire was sequenced with immunoSEQ multiplex PCR; TCRdb's copy has only in-frame clones and lacks some. The profile shows roughly 110,000 clones, more than 75% of them singletons. This TCR was recovered from a woman between 45 and 60 years old in good health and CMV-seropositive. The V gene is TRBV5-4, the J gene TRBJ2-5, with D perhaps TRBD1 (6 bases). Sequenced input: PBMCs. The CDR3 protein is CASSLASRGETQYF. CDR3 nucleotide sequence: TGTGCCAGCAGCTTGGCCTCAAGGGGGGAGACCCAGTACTTC. The entire variable domain, with the rest obtained from reference TRBV5-4 and TRBJ2-5, is as follows: ETGVTQSPTHLIKTRGQQVTLRCSSQSGHNTVSWYQQALGQGPQFIFQYYREEENGRGNFPPRFSGLQFPNYSSELNVNALELDDSALYLCASSLASRGETQYFGPGTRLLVL.